This paragraph reports one T cell receptor beta chain. No antigen is known for it. With MiXCR, TCRdb reprocessed the PCR reads. The table has 29,000 or so clones, 4% seen once; the top ten hold around 20%. The record originates from a study of metastatic and nonmetastatic thyroid tumors. Study-wide results and limits: For both blood and tumor, malignant thyroid tumors reportedly showed significantly higher TCR beta diversity than benign nodules did.

Patients underwent thyroid surgery, and none had received any treatment before it. The V gene's germline CDR1 is LGHDT and CDR2 YNNKEL (reference sequence). The ends were cut back, 0 bases at V and 5 bases at J, with 12 bases in the middle. There are 15 residues in the CDR3. This receptor was obtained from a female donor with papillary thyroid cancer or a benign thyroid nodule (not recorded which). Some clones in this sample may be carry-over from other donors' samples. The V call is TRBV3-1, the J call TRBJ2-3; D is possibly TRBD1 (5 bases). The sample comprised blood. The CDR3 DNA sequence: TGTGCCAGCAGCCAAGATGGCAGGGTTCAAGATACGCAGTATTTT. Its translation: CASSQDGRVQDTQYF.